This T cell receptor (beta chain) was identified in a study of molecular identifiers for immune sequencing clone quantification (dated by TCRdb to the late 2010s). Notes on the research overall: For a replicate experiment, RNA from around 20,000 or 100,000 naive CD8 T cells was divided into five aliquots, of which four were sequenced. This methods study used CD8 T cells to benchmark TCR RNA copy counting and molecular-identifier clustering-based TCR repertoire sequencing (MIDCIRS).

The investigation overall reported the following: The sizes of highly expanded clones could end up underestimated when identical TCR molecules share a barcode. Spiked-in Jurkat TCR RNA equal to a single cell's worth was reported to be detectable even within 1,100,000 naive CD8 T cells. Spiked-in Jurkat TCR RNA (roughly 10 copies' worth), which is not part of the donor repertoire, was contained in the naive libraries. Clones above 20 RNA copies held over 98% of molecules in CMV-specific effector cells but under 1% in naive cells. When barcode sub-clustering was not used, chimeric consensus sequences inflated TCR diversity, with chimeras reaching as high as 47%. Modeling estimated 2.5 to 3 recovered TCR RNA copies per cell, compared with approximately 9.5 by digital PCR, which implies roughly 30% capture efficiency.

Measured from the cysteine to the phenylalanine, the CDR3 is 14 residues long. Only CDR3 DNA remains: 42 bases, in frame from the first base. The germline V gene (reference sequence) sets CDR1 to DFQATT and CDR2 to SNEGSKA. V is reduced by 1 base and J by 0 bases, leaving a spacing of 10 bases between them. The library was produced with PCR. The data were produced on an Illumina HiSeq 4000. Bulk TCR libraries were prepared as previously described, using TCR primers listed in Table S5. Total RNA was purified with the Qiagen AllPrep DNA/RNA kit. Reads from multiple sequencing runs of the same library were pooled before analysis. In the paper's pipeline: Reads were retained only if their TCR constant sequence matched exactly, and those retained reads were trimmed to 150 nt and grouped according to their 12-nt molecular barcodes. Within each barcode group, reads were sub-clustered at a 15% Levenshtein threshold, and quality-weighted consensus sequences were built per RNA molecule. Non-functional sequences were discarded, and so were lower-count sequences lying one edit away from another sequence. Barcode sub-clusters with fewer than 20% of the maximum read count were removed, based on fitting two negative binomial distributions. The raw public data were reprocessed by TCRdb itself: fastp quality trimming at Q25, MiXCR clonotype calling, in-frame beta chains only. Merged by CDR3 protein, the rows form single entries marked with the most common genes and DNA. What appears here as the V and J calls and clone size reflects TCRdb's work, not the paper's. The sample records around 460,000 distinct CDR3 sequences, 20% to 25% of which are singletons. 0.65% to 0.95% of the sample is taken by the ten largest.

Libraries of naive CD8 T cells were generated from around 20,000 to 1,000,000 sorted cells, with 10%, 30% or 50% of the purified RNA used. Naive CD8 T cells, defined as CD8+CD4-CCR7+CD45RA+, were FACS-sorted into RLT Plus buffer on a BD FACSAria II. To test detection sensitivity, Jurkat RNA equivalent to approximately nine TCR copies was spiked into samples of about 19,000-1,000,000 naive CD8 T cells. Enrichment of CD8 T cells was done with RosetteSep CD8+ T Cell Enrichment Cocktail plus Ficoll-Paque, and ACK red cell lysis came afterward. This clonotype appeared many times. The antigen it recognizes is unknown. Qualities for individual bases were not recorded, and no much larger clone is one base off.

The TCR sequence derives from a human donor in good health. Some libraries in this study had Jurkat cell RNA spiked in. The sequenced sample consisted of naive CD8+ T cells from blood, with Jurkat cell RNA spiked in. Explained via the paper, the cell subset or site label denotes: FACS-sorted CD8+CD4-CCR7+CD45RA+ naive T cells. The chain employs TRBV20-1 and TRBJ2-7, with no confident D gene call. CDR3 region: CSARGGTASYEQYF. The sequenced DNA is TGCAGTGCTAGAGGGGGAACGGCCTCCTACGAGCAGTACTTC.